The rows below give T cell receptor beta chains drawn from one sample of a study of T cells after posttransplantation cyclophosphamide. Clones were sequenced by immunoSEQ multiplex PCR, and TCRdb holds only the in-frame ones, with some missing. This table holds about 3,600 clones, approximately 68% found once. The material sequenced was memory CD8+ T cells sorted from blood. The receptor set was obtained from a man between 45 and 60 years old. Both conserved end residues are part of each CDR3. The order of the fields is J gene, D gene, V gene, clone size, CDR3 protein, CDR3 DNA. The D gene is left open where the match is weak. Not all rows give a size; the values are once, few, many and, for expanded clones, a class.

>TRBJ2-5|-|TRBV13|-
CASSDREMYQETQYF
TGTGCCAGCAGCGATAGGGAGATGTACCAAGAGACCCAGTACTTC
>TRBJ2-2|-|TRBV5-5|-
CASSFESGITGELFF
TGTGCCAGCAGCTTCGAAAGCGGTATAACCGGGGAGCTGTTTTTT
>TRBJ2-1|-|TRBV11-2|-
CASSPWAGGAYNEQFF
TGTGCCAGCAGCCCCTGGGCCGGCGGGGCCTACAATGAGCAGTTCTTC
>TRBJ2-2|-|TRBV7-6|-
CASSPYTGELFF
TGTGCCAGCAGCCCCTACACCGGGGAGCTGTTTTTT
>TRBJ2-2|TRBD2|TRBV28|-
CASSSTSGNTGEPFF
TGTGCCAGCAGTTCCACTAGCGGGAACACCGGGGAGCCGTTTTTT
>TRBJ2-7|-|TRBV28|-
CASSLTVISYEQYF
TGTGCCAGCAGTTTGACAGTGATTTCCTACGAGCAGTACTTC
>TRBJ2-5|TRBD1|TRBV25-1|-
CASSDSSGQGAETQYF
TGTGCCAGCAGTGATAGTAGCGGACAGGGGGCAGAGACCCAGTACTTC
>TRBJ1-3|-|TRBV11-2|-
CASSPPLGSPSYF
TGTGCCAGCAGCCCCCCGCTGGGGAGCCCGTCCTATTTT
>TRBJ2-7|-|TRBV29-1|-
CSVEDPGGAGEQYF
TGCAGCGTTGAAGATCCTGGGGGCGCGGGCGAGCAGTACTTC
>TRBJ2-1|-|TRBV9|-
CASSVGTTSYNEQFF
TGTGCCAGCAGCGTTGGGACAACCTCCTACAATGAGCAGTTCTTC
>TRBJ2-7|TRBD2|TRBV2|-
CASMGGLLVEQYF
TGTGCCAGCATGGGAGGGTTGTTAGTCGAGCAGTACTTC
>TRBJ2-1|TRBD1|TRBV5-4|-
CASALGTGLSNEQFF
TGTGCCAGCGCCTTAGGGACAGGGCTTTCCAATGAGCAGTTCTTC
>TRBJ1-1|TRBD1|TRBV11-2|few
CASRRGQFTEAFF
TGTGCCAGCAGACGGGGACAGTTCACTGAAGCTTTCTTT
>TRBJ2-6|TRBD1|TRBV7-3|-
CASSSDRAGANVLTF
TGTGCCAGCAGCTCGGACAGGGCTGGGGCCAACGTCCTGACTTTC
>TRBJ2-3|TRBD1|TRBV11-1|-
CASSLVWDRVTDTQYF
TGTGCCAGCAGCTTAGTATGGGACAGGGTCACAGATACGCAGTATTTT
>TRBJ1-1|TRBD1|TRBV28|-
CASGDTPGQLMNTEAFF
TGTGCCAGTGGGGATACCCCGGGACAGTTGATGAACACTGAAGCTTTCTTT
>TRBJ2-3|-|TRBV29-1|-
CSVVRDTQYF
TGCAGCGTTGTCAGGGATACGCAGTATTTT
>TRBJ2-3|TRBD2|TRBV19|-
CASRGGGDTQYF
TGTGCCAGTCGGGGGGGTGGAGATACGCAGTATTTT
>TRBJ2-1|TRBD2|TRBV7-9|-
CASSSDLAGGRLNEQFF
TGTGCCAGCAGCTCCGATCTAGCGGGAGGGAGACTCAATGAGCAGTTCTTC
>TRBJ2-6|TRBD1|TRBV2|-
CASSDGQGALAGANVLTF
TGTGCCAGCAGTGATGGACAGGGGGCGCTGGCTGGGGCCAACGTCCTGACTTTC
>TRBJ1-1|-|TRBV7-9|-
CASSLLVVMNTEAFF
TGTGCCAGCAGCTTACTAGTAGTTATGAACACTGAAGCTTTCTTT
>TRBJ2-5|-|TRBV21-1|-
CASSKGLAGGHAETQYF
TGTGCCAGCAGCAAAGGTCTAGCGGGGGGTCATGCGGAGACCCAGTACTTC
>TRBJ2-1|TRBD1|TRBV6-5|-
CASSHPGQLNEQFF
TGTGCCAGCAGTCACCCGGGACAGCTCAATGAGCAGTTCTTC
>TRBJ2-1|-|TRBV27|-
CASSLFSGLANEQFF
TGTGCCAGCAGTTTATTTTCAGGGCTGGCAAATGAGCAGTTCTTC
>TRBJ2-7|TRBD1|TRBV7-2|-
CASSSLTGTYEQYF
TGTGCCAGCAGCTCTTTGACAGGGACCTACGAGCAGTACTTC
>TRBJ2-1|-|TRBV25-1|-
CASSEGAWEQFF
TGTGCCAGCAGTGAAGGGGCCTGGGAGCAGTTCTTC
>TRBJ1-1|-|TRBV18|-
CASSPVVGEAFF
TGTGCCAGCTCACCCGTCGTCGGTGAAGCTTTCTTT
>TRBJ1-1|-|TRBV13|-
CASSLDGGLKAFF
TGTGCCAGCAGCTTAGATGGGGGGTTGAAAGCTTTCTTT
>TRBJ1-1|-|TRBV7-9|medium-sized
CASSFNEGMNTEAFF
TGTGCCAGCAGCTTCAACGAGGGCATGAACACTGAAGCTTTCTTT
>TRBJ2-7|-|TRBV6-5|-
CASSYAGIEQYF
TGTGCCAGCAGTTACGCAGGGATCGAGCAGTACTTC
>TRBJ2-7|-|TRBV27|-
CASSLSRAPSYEQYF
TGTGCCAGCAGTTTATCCAGGGCCCCCTCCTACGAGCAGTACTTC
>TRBJ2-5|-|TRBV27|-
CASSLLERQETQYF
TGTGCCAGCAGTTTATTGGAGAGACAAGAGACCCAGTACTTC
>TRBJ1-2|TRBD1|TRBV5-6|-
CASSPTQGAWYGYTF
TGTGCCAGCAGCCCAACACAGGGGGCTTGGTATGGCTACACCTTC
>TRBJ2-3|TRBD2|TRBV28|few
CASKRGGIDTQYF
TGTGCCAGTAAGCGGGGGGGGATAGATACGCAGTATTTT
>TRBJ2-7|-|TRBV15|-
CATSIDSYYEQYF
TGTGCCACCAGCATTGACAGCTACTACGAGCAGTACTTC
>TRBJ2-7|TRBD1|TRBV19|-
CASSMTGSSYEQYF
TGTGCCAGTAGTATGACAGGGAGCTCCTACGAGCAGTACTTC
>TRBJ2-5|-|TRBV7-8|few
CASSPLAGVGYQETQYF
TGTGCCAGCAGCCCATTGGCCGGGGTGGGGTACCAAGAGACCCAGTACTTC
>TRBJ1-2|TRBD1|TRBV7-9|-
CASSSGQGDGYTF
TGTGCCAGCAGCTCGGGACAGGGAGATGGCTACACCTTC
>TRBJ2-7|TRBD1|TRBV29-1|-
CSVPTGTGVLYEQYF
TGCAGCGTCCCAACCGGGACAGGGGTCCTCTACGAGCAGTACTTC
>TRBJ1-3|-|TRBV11-2|-
CASSSTGSGNTIYF
TGTGCCAGCAGCTCGACAGGCTCTGGAAACACCATATATTTT
>TRBJ1-2|-|TRBV4-1|-
CASSQDGLPNYGYTF
TGCGCCAGCAGCCAAGACGGACTGCCGAACTATGGCTACACCTTC
>TRBJ2-2|TRBD2|TRBV4-2|few
CASSARGPGLAVGELFF
TGTGCCAGCAGCGCGCGGGGTCCGGGACTAGCAGTCGGGGAGCTGTTTTTT
>TRBJ2-7|-|TRBV7-3|large
CAFVGEDYEQYF
TGTGCCTTCGTCGGGGAAGACTACGAGCAGTACTTC
>TRBJ1-2|TRBD1|TRBV6-5|-
CASSLQGAGYGYTF
TGTGCCAGCAGTTTACAGGGGGCGGGCTATGGCTACACCTTC
>TRBJ2-7|TRBD2|TRBV9|once
CASSPLAGAGYEQYF
TGTGCCAGCAGCCCTCTAGCGGGAGCAGGGTACGAGCAGTACTTC
>TRBJ1-6|-|TRBV27|-
CASSPTIYNSPLHF
TGTGCCAGCAGCCCGACAATTTATAATTCACCCCTCCACTTT
>TRBJ1-2|-|TRBV13|medium-sized
CASSPGDNYGYTF
TGTGCCAGCAGCCCGGGGGACAACTATGGCTACACCTTC
>TRBJ2-7|-|TRBV19|-
CASKTSLGYEQYF
TGTGCCAGTAAGACTAGTTTGGGCTACGAGCAGTACTTC
>TRBJ2-7|TRBD1|TRBV9|-
CASSVSGTGAYEQYF
TGTGCCAGCAGCGTTTCCGGGACAGGGGCTTACGAGCAGTACTTC
>TRBJ2-1|TRBD2|TRBV9|-
CASSQRDSRLAVYNEQFF
TGTGCCAGCAGCCAAAGAGACTCCCGACTAGCGGTCTACAATGAGCAGTTCTTC
>TRBJ1-2|TRBD1|TRBV10-2|-
CASSESDRAGYTF
TGCGCCAGCAGTGAGTCAGACAGGGCTGGCTACACCTTC
>TRBJ2-1|-|TRBV21-1|-
CASRSPGQECPYNEQFF
TGTGCCAGCCGTTCGCCGGGACAGGAGTGCCCCTACAATGAGCAGTTCTTC